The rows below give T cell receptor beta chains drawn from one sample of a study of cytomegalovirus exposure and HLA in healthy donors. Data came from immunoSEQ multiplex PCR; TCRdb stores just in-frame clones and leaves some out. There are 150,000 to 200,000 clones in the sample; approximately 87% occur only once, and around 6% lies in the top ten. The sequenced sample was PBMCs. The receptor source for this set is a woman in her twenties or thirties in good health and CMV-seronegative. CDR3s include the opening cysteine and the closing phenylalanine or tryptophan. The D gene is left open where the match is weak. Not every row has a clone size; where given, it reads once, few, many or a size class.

cdr3_nt: TGTGCCAGCAGCCATACAGGGGAGTCTGCAACTAATGAAAAACTGTTTTTT; cdr3_aa: CASSHTGESATNEKLFF; clone_size: -; v_call: TRBV7-6; d_call: TRBD1; j_call: TRBJ1-4
cdr3_nt: TGCGCCAGCAGCTTGTCTGGCGTAAACACTGAAGCTTTCTTT; cdr3_aa: CASSLSGVNTEAFF; clone_size: -; v_call: TRBV5-1; d_call: -; j_call: TRBJ1-1
cdr3_nt: TGTGCCATCAGTGAGGGACCGACCAATGAAAAACTGTTTTTT; cdr3_aa: CAISEGPTNEKLFF; clone_size: -; v_call: TRBV10-3; d_call: -; j_call: TRBJ1-4
cdr3_nt: TGTGCCAGCAGTGGCCTGACAGGGCTAGTTCACGAGCAGTACTTC; cdr3_aa: CASSGLTGLVHEQYF; clone_size: -; v_call: TRBV6-1; d_call: TRBD1; j_call: TRBJ2-7
cdr3_nt: TGTGCCAGCAGCGTGAACGAGTACGGGGAGCTGTTTTTT; cdr3_aa: CASSVNEYGELFF; clone_size: few; v_call: TRBV9; d_call: -; j_call: TRBJ2-2
cdr3_nt: TGTGCCAGCCTCAAGCGGGGGGGCCTTGAGCAGTTCTTC; cdr3_aa: CASLKRGGLEQFF; clone_size: -; v_call: TRBV6-6; d_call: TRBD2; j_call: TRBJ2-1
cdr3_nt: TGTGCCAGCAGCTTAGCGCGGGGGAATGAGCAGTTCTTC; cdr3_aa: CASSLARGNEQFF; clone_size: -; v_call: TRBV7-6; d_call: TRBD2; j_call: TRBJ2-1
cdr3_nt: TGCAGCGCCGGGGCCCCTTGGGAGAACACTGAAGCTTTCTTT; cdr3_aa: CSAGAPWENTEAFF; clone_size: -; v_call: TRBV29-1; d_call: -; j_call: TRBJ1-1
cdr3_nt: TGTGCCAGTAGTATCCAGACAGGGAAGTCTGAAGCTTTCTTT; cdr3_aa: CASSIQTGKSEAFF; clone_size: once; v_call: TRBV19; d_call: TRBD1; j_call: TRBJ1-1
cdr3_nt: TGTGCCAGCAGCATAATTGGAAGGTCGAACGGGGCCGGGGAGCTGTTTTTT; cdr3_aa: CASSIIGRSNGAGELFF; clone_size: once; v_call: TRBV9; d_call: -; j_call: TRBJ2-2
cdr3_nt: TGTGCCAGCAGCCAATCTACCGGACAGGGGGCAGGCTACACCTTC; cdr3_aa: CASSQSTGQGAGYTF; clone_size: -; v_call: TRBV7-8; d_call: TRBD1; j_call: TRBJ1-2
cdr3_nt: TGTGCCAGTAGTCTCGGGGGACAGGGGTCCTACGAGCAGTACTTC; cdr3_aa: CASSLGGQGSYEQYF; clone_size: -; v_call: TRBV19; d_call: TRBD1; j_call: TRBJ2-7
cdr3_nt: TGCGCCAGCAGCCTACAGGGTAGTAGCTATGGCTACACCTTC; cdr3_aa: CASSLQGSSYGYTF; clone_size: -; v_call: TRBV5-1; d_call: -; j_call: TRBJ1-2
cdr3_nt: TGTGCCAGCACCCTGACCGGGACAAAAGAGACCCAGTACTTC; cdr3_aa: CASTLTGTKETQYF; clone_size: -; v_call: TRBV2; d_call: -; j_call: TRBJ2-5
cdr3_nt: TGTGCCAGCTCACCAACCCCCAGGGACGAGCAGTACTTC; cdr3_aa: CASSPTPRDEQYF; clone_size: -; v_call: TRBV18; d_call: -; j_call: TRBJ2-7
cdr3_nt: TGCGCCAGCAGCTCGACCGGGAACACAGATACGCAGTATTTT; cdr3_aa: CASSSTGNTDTQYF; clone_size: -; v_call: TRBV5-1; d_call: -; j_call: TRBJ2-3
cdr3_nt: TGTGCCAGCAGACCAGGGGGGACAGAACGCCGCGCTGAAGCTTTCTTT; cdr3_aa: CASRPGGTERRAEAFF; clone_size: -; v_call: TRBV11-2; d_call: TRBD1; j_call: TRBJ1-1
cdr3_nt: TGTGCCAGCAGCGCAGCGGGGGGCTCGGGAGGAAACACCATATATTTT; cdr3_aa: CASSAAGGSGGNTIYF; clone_size: -; v_call: TRBV11-2; d_call: -; j_call: TRBJ1-3
cdr3_nt: TGCAGCGGGGACAGGGTGAGCACTGAAGCTTTCTTT; cdr3_aa: CSGDRVSTEAFF; clone_size: -; v_call: TRBV29-1; d_call: TRBD1; j_call: TRBJ1-1
cdr3_nt: TGCGCCAGCAGCTGGGGACAGGGGCTGAACACTGAAGCTTTCTTT; cdr3_aa: CASSWGQGLNTEAFF; clone_size: -; v_call: TRBV5-1; d_call: TRBD1; j_call: TRBJ1-1
cdr3_nt: TGTGCCAGCAGCATCTCCAGGGCCGGAAATTCACCCCTCCACTTT; cdr3_aa: CASSISRAGNSPLHF; clone_size: once; v_call: TRBV13; d_call: -; j_call: TRBJ1-6
cdr3_nt: TGTGCCAGCAGTTCAATAGGGGGCGCCAGCACAGATACGCAGTATTTT; cdr3_aa: CASSSIGGASTDTQYF; clone_size: -; v_call: TRBV27; d_call: TRBD1; j_call: TRBJ2-3
cdr3_nt: TGTGCCAGCAGTTCCGGGCCTCATGGTAGCGGGAGGTCAAATGAGCAGTTCTTC; cdr3_aa: CASSSGPHGSGRSNEQFF; clone_size: -; v_call: TRBV5-4; d_call: TRBD2; j_call: TRBJ2-1
cdr3_nt: TGTGCCAGCTCGGCAGGACGCTACAATGAGCAGTTCTTC; cdr3_aa: CASSAGRYNEQFF; clone_size: -; v_call: TRBV25-1; d_call: -; j_call: TRBJ2-1
cdr3_nt: TGTGCCAGCAGCATCACAGGGTACGAGCAGTACTTC; cdr3_aa: CASSITGYEQYF; clone_size: -; v_call: TRBV6-5; d_call: -; j_call: TRBJ2-7
cdr3_nt: TGTGCCAGCAGCTTGTTCGGTACTAGCGGGAGGGCCTACGAGCAGTACTTC; cdr3_aa: CASSLFGTSGRAYEQYF; clone_size: -; v_call: TRBV5-4; d_call: TRBD2; j_call: TRBJ2-7
cdr3_nt: TGTGCCAGCAGTTACCTGGACAGGGGAGAGACCCAGTACTTC; cdr3_aa: CASSYLDRGETQYF; clone_size: -; v_call: TRBV6-5; d_call: TRBD1; j_call: TRBJ2-5
cdr3_nt: TGTGCCAGCAGACGACAACCGGGACTAGCGGGAGGAGTAACAGATACGCAGTATTTT; cdr3_aa: CASRRQPGLAGGVTDTQYF; clone_size: once; v_call: TRBV27; d_call: TRBD2; j_call: TRBJ2-3
cdr3_nt: TGTGCCAGCAGCCCAAACCCCGGGACAGTGGCGTATTTT; cdr3_aa: CASSPNPGTVAYF; clone_size: -; v_call: TRBV11-1; d_call: TRBD1; j_call: TRBJ2-3
cdr3_nt: TGTGCCAGCAGCTTAGCAGGGACGGGGCGCTATGGCTACACCTTC; cdr3_aa: CASSLAGTGRYGYTF; clone_size: -; v_call: TRBV7-8; d_call: -; j_call: TRBJ1-2
cdr3_nt: TGTGCCTGGAGTATCGGTCGCTACGAGCAGTACTTC; cdr3_aa: CAWSIGRYEQYF; clone_size: -; v_call: TRBV30; d_call: -; j_call: TRBJ2-7
cdr3_nt: TGCGCCAGCAGCCAATACCAGGGGGCCGAGTCACCCCTCCACTTT; cdr3_aa: CASSQYQGAESPLHF; clone_size: -; v_call: TRBV4-3; d_call: TRBD1; j_call: TRBJ1-6
cdr3_nt: TGTGCCAGCAGCTACCGAAGAAACAGGGTTAGCTCCTACAATGAGCAGTTCTTC; cdr3_aa: CASSYRRNRVSSYNEQFF; clone_size: -; v_call: TRBV7-9; d_call: -; j_call: TRBJ2-1
cdr3_nt: TGTGCCAGCAGCCGACTAGCGGGAACCACCGGGGAGCTGTTTTTT; cdr3_aa: CASSRLAGTTGELFF; clone_size: -; v_call: TRBV11-2; d_call: TRBD2; j_call: TRBJ2-2
cdr3_nt: TGCGCCAGCAGGATTATCGACCGAAAAGAGACCCAGTACTTC; cdr3_aa: CASRIIDRKETQYF; clone_size: -; v_call: TRBV5-1; d_call: -; j_call: TRBJ2-5
cdr3_nt: TGTGCCAGCAGCCCCCTCCAGCCTGAAGCTTTCTTT; cdr3_aa: CASSPLQPEAFF; clone_size: -; v_call: TRBV9; d_call: -; j_call: TRBJ1-1
cdr3_nt: TGTGCCAGTAGTCCGGGGAGGGATGAGCAGTTCTTC; cdr3_aa: CASSPGRDEQFF; clone_size: once; v_call: TRBV19; d_call: TRBD2; j_call: TRBJ2-1
cdr3_nt: TGTGCCAGCCCTAACGGGTTTTCCTATAATTCACCCCTCCACTTT; cdr3_aa: CASPNGFSYNSPLHF; clone_size: -; v_call: TRBV27; d_call: -; j_call: TRBJ1-6
cdr3_nt: TGTGCCATCAGGGAAGGCTACGAGCAGTACTTC; cdr3_aa: CAIREGYEQYF; clone_size: -; v_call: TRBV10-3; d_call: -; j_call: TRBJ2-7
cdr3_nt: TGTGCCAGTAGTATCCCGCAGGGTTATCAGCCCCAGCATTTT; cdr3_aa: CASSIPQGYQPQHF; clone_size: once; v_call: TRBV19; d_call: -; j_call: TRBJ1-5
cdr3_nt: TGTGCCAGCAGTGAAGCCAGGGCGGGATACAATGAGCAGTTCTTC; cdr3_aa: CASSEARAGYNEQFF; clone_size: -; v_call: TRBV6-1; d_call: -; j_call: TRBJ2-1
cdr3_nt: TGTGCCAGCACCAGCGTCGTGAGTAGGGTACTTAATGAGCAGTTCTTC; cdr3_aa: CASTSVVSRVLNEQFF; clone_size: once; v_call: TRBV7-8; d_call: -; j_call: TRBJ2-1
cdr3_nt: TGTGCCAGCAGCGGTTCACTAGCGGGAGTCGGAAATGAGCAGTTCTTC; cdr3_aa: CASSGSLAGVGNEQFF; clone_size: -; v_call: TRBV7-8; d_call: TRBD2; j_call: TRBJ2-1
cdr3_nt: TGTGCCAGCAGTTCCAGGGGTTATTCACCCCTCCACTTT; cdr3_aa: CASSSRGYSPLHF; clone_size: -; v_call: TRBV27; d_call: -; j_call: TRBJ1-6
cdr3_nt: TGTGCCAGCAGTTTCACGGGACAGATTAATGAAAAACTGTTTTTT; cdr3_aa: CASSFTGQINEKLFF; clone_size: -; v_call: TRBV27; d_call: TRBD1; j_call: TRBJ1-4
cdr3_nt: TGTGCCAGCAGCCCGGTGGGAGTGGGCACTGAAGCTTTCTTT; cdr3_aa: CASSPVGVGTEAFF; clone_size: -; v_call: TRBV5-6; d_call: -; j_call: TRBJ1-1
cdr3_nt: TGTGCCAGTCTAATAGGGGGCTCCTACAATGAGCAGTTCTTC; cdr3_aa: CASLIGGSYNEQFF; clone_size: -; v_call: TRBV7-9; d_call: -; j_call: TRBJ2-1
cdr3_nt: TGTGCCAGCAGCTCGCTAGGAAGTCAGCCCCAGCATTTT; cdr3_aa: CASSSLGSQPQHF; clone_size: -; v_call: TRBV11-2; d_call: -; j_call: TRBJ1-5
cdr3_nt: TGTGCCAGCAGCCTAAGGGGGGACAACTCCTACGAGCAGTACTTC; cdr3_aa: CASSLRGDNSYEQYF; clone_size: -; v_call: TRBV27; d_call: -; j_call: TRBJ2-7
cdr3_nt: TGTGCCAGCAGCGCCCGGGACAGGGGGCGGGATTCACCCCTCCACTTT; cdr3_aa: CASSARDRGRDSPLHF; clone_size: -; v_call: TRBV9; d_call: TRBD1; j_call: TRBJ1-6
cdr3_nt: TGTGCCAGCAGTGCTAAGACAGGCTTAAGCCCCCAAAACATTCAGTACTTC; cdr3_aa: CASSAKTGLSPQNIQYF; clone_size: -; v_call: TRBV6-1; d_call: -; j_call: TRBJ2-4
cdr3_nt: TGCGCCAGCAGCTACGACGGGGACCTAGTGGGAGTCTACAATGAGCAGTTCTTC; cdr3_aa: CASSYDGDLVGVYNEQFF; clone_size: -; v_call: TRBV5-1; d_call: -; j_call: TRBJ2-1
cdr3_nt: TGCGCCAGCAGCCAGCAGCGGATACCCCCAACTAATGAAAAACTGTTTTTT; cdr3_aa: CASSQQRIPPTNEKLFF; clone_size: -; v_call: TRBV4-3; d_call: -; j_call: TRBJ1-4
cdr3_nt: TGTGCCAGCAGTGAATCTGGGGCGAGAGATACGCAGTATTTT; cdr3_aa: CASSESGARDTQYF; clone_size: -; v_call: TRBV25-1; d_call: -; j_call: TRBJ2-3
cdr3_nt: TGTGCCAGCATGTGGCGAGTTGGAAATCAGCCCCAGCATTTT; cdr3_aa: CASMWRVGNQPQHF; clone_size: -; v_call: TRBV6-1; d_call: -; j_call: TRBJ1-5